These T cell receptor beta chains were read from a single sample in a study of blood T cell repertoires in COVID-19. Sequencing was performed with immunoSEQ multiplex PCR; in TCRdb, only in-frame clones are kept and a portion is missing. The table includes under 250,000 clones, around nine tenths detected once. The specimen was peripheral blood. These receptors were collected from a woman aged 60 to 75 who had recovered from COVID-19. CDR3s include the opening cysteine and the closing phenylalanine or tryptophan. The order of the fields is clone size, V gene, J gene, D gene, CDR3 DNA, CDR3 protein. The D gene is left open where the match is weak. Only part of the rows carry a size: once, few, many, or a class if the clone is expanded.

>NA|TRBV2|TRBJ2-5|NA
TGTGCCAGCAATACAGGGCGGGAGACCCAGTACTTC
CASNTGRETQYF
>NA|TRBV10-3|TRBJ1-5|TRBD1
TGTGCCATCAGTGAATGGACAGGCAAGGATCAGCCCCAGCATTTT
CAISEWTGKDQPQHF
>once|TRBV5-1|TRBJ1-4|NA
TGCGCCAGCAGCTTGCGGGTATTGGGGGCTTCAACTAATGAAAAACTGTTTTTT
CASSLRVLGASTNEKLFF
>NA|TRBV10-3|TRBJ1-5|TRBD1
TGTGCCATCAGTGAAACTGGGCAAACAGGGGCGCCCCAGCATTTT
CAISETGQTGAPQHF
>NA|TRBV4-3|TRBJ2-5|TRBD2
TGCGCCAGCAGCCCCCACAGCGGGGGGGCCGGAGAGACCCAGTACTTC
CASSPHSGGAGETQYF
>NA|TRBV29-1|TRBJ2-7|TRBD1
TGCAGCGTTGGACGGGACAGGGGATACTACGAGCAGTACTTC
CSVGRDRGYYEQYF
>NA|TRBV10-3|TRBJ2-7|TRBD1
TGTGCCATCAATGGACAGGGGGCGGATTGGCAGTACTTC
CAINGQGADWQYF
>NA|TRBV27|TRBJ2-7|NA
TGTGCCAGCAGTTTATCGAGGCGCGGACAGACGACCTACGAGCAGTACTTC
CASSLSRRGQTTYEQYF
>once|TRBV29-1|TRBJ2-7|TRBD1
TGCAGCGTTGACCCCGGACAGGGGAACGAGCAGTACTTC
CSVDPGQGNEQYF
>NA|TRBV29-1|TRBJ2-5|NA
TGCAGCGGTGCGACAGGCCAAGAGACCCAGTACTTC
CSGATGQETQYF
>NA|TRBV6-5|TRBJ1-4|NA
TGTGCCAGCAGTTACCAGGTTACAACTAATGAAAAACTGTTTTTT
CASSYQVTTNEKLFF
>NA|TRBV5-3|TRBJ1-3|NA
TGTGCCAGAAATAACCAGAATCAGGGGAAGAACGGTGGAAACACCATATATTTT
CARNNQNQGKNGGNTIYF
>NA|TRBV27|TRBJ1-2|TRBD1
TGTGCCAGCAGTTTATTGGGACAGCGAGGGGCTAACTATGGCTACACCTTC
CASSLLGQRGANYGYTF
>once|TRBV11-2|TRBJ2-7|NA
TGTGCCAGCAGCTTAGATCTCGCGGGGGCTTACGAGCAGTACTTC
CASSLDLAGAYEQYF
>NA|TRBV24-1|TRBJ2-2|NA
TGTGCCACCAGAGCACTTGGCACCGGGGAGCTGTTTTTT
CATRALGTGELFF
>NA|TRBV11-2|TRBJ2-2|NA
TGTGCCAGCAGCTTAGGTTTCGGCACCGGGGAGCTGTTTTTT
CASSLGFGTGELFF
>NA|TRBV5-1|TRBJ2-6|TRBD1
TGCGCCAGCAGCTTGGTAGGGGGCCCCTCTGGGGCCAACGTCCTGACTTTC
CASSLVGGPSGANVLTF
>once|TRBV19|TRBJ1-1|TRBD1
TGTGCCAGTAGTAGAGGACAGGGGATAAATGAAGCTTTCTTT
CASSRGQGINEAFF
>once|TRBV10-3|TRBJ1-2|TRBD1
TGTGCCATCAGTGAGCTAGGACAGGGGAGCGGCTACACCTTC
CAISELGQGSGYTF
>NA|TRBV18|TRBJ1-2|NA
TGTGCCAGCTCTCCCGCGCGACAGGAGTTCTACACCTTC
CASSPARQEFYTF
>NA|TRBV28|TRBJ1-1|NA
TGTGCCAGCAGTTCGCAGGGCATGAACACTGAAGCTTTCTTT
CASSSQGMNTEAFF
>once|TRBV28|TRBJ2-7|NA
TGTGCCAGCAGACCACAGACCTACGAGCAGTACTTC
CASRPQTYEQYF
>NA|TRBV6-1|TRBJ1-2|NA
TGTGCCAGCAGTGAATACAGGGAGAGAGGCTACACCTTC
CASSEYRERGYTF
>NA|TRBV5-1|TRBJ2-3|NA
TGCGCCAGCAGCCAGAGGACAGACACAGATACGCAGTATTTT
CASSQRTDTDTQYF
>NA|TRBV19|TRBJ1-5|TRBD1
TGTGCCAGTACTACAGGGGGAGGCCAGCCCCAGCATTTT
CASTTGGGQPQHF
>NA|TRBV5-1|TRBJ2-7|NA
TGCGCCAGCAGCTTGGAACAGGGAGGGTCCTACGAGCAGTACTTC
CASSLEQGGSYEQYF
>NA|TRBV12-2|TRBJ1-2|NA
TGTGCAAGTCGCCGCGACAGGGGGTTTGGCTATGGCTACACCTTC
CASRRDRGFGYGYTF
>NA|TRBV29-1|TRBJ1-2|TRBD1
TGCAGCGTTGAAGTAGGGTGGCAGGGGGCGGATGGCTACACCTTC
CSVEVGWQGADGYTF
>NA|TRBV18|TRBJ1-3|NA
TGTGCCAGCTCACCGGCACAGGCTGGAAACACCATATATTTT
CASSPAQAGNTIYF
>once|TRBV18|TRBJ2-3|TRBD2
TGTGCCAGCTCACCTCCTGCGGGGGGGCCCATCGGTACAGATACGCAGTATTTT
CASSPPAGGPIGTDTQYF
>NA|TRBV28|TRBJ1-2|NA
TGTGCCAGCAGTTCCCCCAAGGCGGCTGGCTACACCTTC
CASSSPKAAGYTF
>NA|TRBV9|TRBJ2-1|TRBD2
TGTGCCAGCAGCGGAAGCGGGGGGGCGAACAATGAGCAGTTCTTC
CASSGSGGANNEQFF
>NA|TRBV7-2|TRBJ1-3|NA
TGTGCCAGCAGCTTAGCAGGGGGTACCTCTGGAAACACCATATATTTT
CASSLAGGTSGNTIYF
>few|TRBV5-1|TRBJ1-5|NA
TGCGCCAGCTCGACAGAGCCTAATAGCAATCAGCCCCAGCATTTT
CASSTEPNSNQPQHF
>NA|TRBV6-4|TRBJ2-7|TRBD2
TGTGCCAGCAAAAGGGTGGATGGGACTAGCGGGGGTTTCTACGAGCAGTACTTC
CASKRVDGTSGGFYEQYF
>NA|TRBV3-1/TRBV3-2|TRBJ1-2|TRBD1
TGTGCCAGCAGCCCCACAGGGGGCTATGGCTACACCTTC
CASSPTGGYGYTF
>NA|TRBV11-2|TRBJ1-2|NA
TGTGCCAGCAGCTTACTCCCCGACTATGGCTACACCTTC
CASSLLPDYGYTF
>few|TRBV20-1|TRBJ1-1|NA
TGCAGTGCGGCAGGGGCCCCTGAAGCTTTCTTT
CSAAGAPEAFF
>NA|TRBV5-5|TRBJ1-2|NA
TGTGCCAGCAGCTTGTGGCCGGGGTATGGCTACACCTTC
CASSLWPGYGYTF
>few|TRBV6-5|TRBJ1-1|NA
TGTGCCAGCAGCCTTGGCCGGGGGGACCGTTACCCAGCTTTCTTT
CASSLGRGDRYPAFF
>once|TRBV5-1|TRBJ1-4|NA
TGCGCCAGCAGCGTAGAGGGCTTTAGTGAAAAACTGTTTTTT
CASSVEGFSEKLFF
>NA|TRBV29-1|TRBJ1-1|TRBD1
TGCAGCCCCAAAGTGGAGGGGGCGCACAAGAACACTGAAGCTTTCTTT
CSPKVEGAHKNTEAFF
>few|TRBV11-2|TRBJ2-7|NA
TGTGCCAGCAGCCCGATTCGCGGAACCTACGAGCAGTACTTC
CASSPIRGTYEQYF
>NA|TRBV10-3|TRBJ2-2|NA
TGTGCCATCAGTGAGTCCGGACAGAGTTATATCGGGGAGCTGTTTTTT
CAISESGQSYIGELFF
>NA|TRBV3-1/TRBV3-2|TRBJ1-4|NA
TGTGCCAGCAGCAACCCGCGGACGGAGGTCTATGAAAAACTGTTTTTT
CASSNPRTEVYEKLFF
>NA|TRBV4-1|TRBJ2-1|NA
TGCGCCAGCAGCCAAGTAGTTGGTGAGCAGTTCTTC
CASSQVVGEQFF
>NA|TRBV7-3|TRBJ2-7|TRBD1
TGTGCCAGCAGCTTACAGGGGGTCGGGTCCTACGAGCAGTACTTC
CASSLQGVGSYEQYF
>NA|TRBV12-3/TRBV12-4|TRBJ2-1|TRBD1
TGTGCCAGCAGTTTTGGGACAGCCGGGGAGCAGTTCTTC
CASSFGTAGEQFF
>once|TRBV29-1|TRBJ2-2|TRBD2
TGCAGCGGGACCCTTATAGCGGGGGGTCTTGACACCGGGGAGCTGTTTTTT
CSGTLIAGGLDTGELFF
>NA|TRBV7-2|TRBJ1-6|NA
TGTGCCAGCAGCTTAGTCCCAGGGGCCGATTCACCCCTCCACTTT
CASSLVPGADSPLHF
>NA|TRBV11-1|TRBJ1-2|NA
TGTGCCAGCAGCTCCCGCCCGGGGGGTCACGGCTACACCTTC
CASSSRPGGHGYTF
>NA|TRBV27|TRBJ2-3|NA
TGTGCCAGCAGTCATACTGGAGCCAGCACAGATACGCAGTATTTT
CASSHTGASTDTQYF
>few|TRBV4-2|TRBJ2-3|NA
TGTGCCAGCAGCCAGGCGGGATCTAGCACAGATACGCAGTATTTT
CASSQAGSSTDTQYF
>NA|TRBV6-5|TRBJ2-5|TRBD2
TGTGCCAGCAGGCTAGCGGGGCAAGAGACCCAGTACTTC
CASRLAGQETQYF
>NA|TRBV7-2|TRBJ2-1|TRBD1
TGTGCCAGCAGTTTTATGAGGTACAGGGGGCTCAATGAGCAGTTCTTC
CASSFMRYRGLNEQFF
>NA|TRBV4-3|TRBJ2-5|NA
TGCGCCAGCAGCCAAGAGAGGACACGCGCTTGGACCCAGTACTTC
CASSQERTRAWTQYF
>NA|TRBV7-8|TRBJ2-4|NA
TGTGCCAGCAGCATAAACACCCTCAGGAACCCAAACATTCAGTACTTC
CASSINTLRNPNIQYF
>NA|TRBV4-2|TRBJ2-7|NA
TGTGCCAGCAGCCCGACCTGGGCATACTCCTACGAGCAGTACTTC
CASSPTWAYSYEQYF